This T cell receptor beta chain was found in a study of OX40 agonist ivuxolimab in advanced cancers. The assay was immunoSEQ multiplex PCR, and TCRdb's table has in-frame clones only and misses some. The table includes around 58,000 clones, about 89% detected once. Trimming cost V 4 bases and J 6 bases, with 14 bases left between them. Looked up from germline, CDR1 is SGDLS and CDR2 is YYNGEE. CDR3 length equals 13 residues. Sampled blood was obtained at baseline, cycle 4 day 1, and cycle 7 day 1. The sample was CD4+ or CD8+ T cells sorted from blood, taken in a trial of the OX40 agonist ivuxolimab. The genes are TRBV9 and TRBJ2-7; D is unresolved. The origin of this receptor is an adult with an advanced solid tumor such as melanoma, head and neck, liver or kidney cancer. The CDR3 DNA sequence: TGTGCCAGCAGCCTTCTCGGTGTTGGCGAGCAGTACTTC. Protein sequence: CASSLLGVGEQYF.